This entry describes one T cell receptor beta chain. Its antigen is currently unknown. This entry is derived from a study of cytomegalovirus exposure and HLA in healthy donors. Study information: Earlier, roughly 120 million unique TCR beta sequences were recovered from 200 million or so T cells by an analysis.

The CDR3 runs to 15 residues. With V trimmed by 2 bases and J by 4 bases, 6 bases remained unmatched. Germline values: CDR1 SNHLY, CDR2 FYNNEI. A multiplex PCR was run with 60 Vbeta primers and 13 Jbeta primers. Sequencing used immunoSEQ multiplex PCR; TCRdb keeps in-frame clones, though not all of them. This table has 130,000 to 150,000 clones, roughly three quarters appearing once. General observations from the study: Further analysis was carried out later, and it showed several of the most significant clusters appearing linked to common viral pathogens. HLA alleles were associated with roughly 15,000 TCR beta sequences in a later analysis at 0.05 false discovery rate. Roughly uniform depth of sequencing across donors was assumed in presence/absence analyses.

This chain connects TRBV2 to TRBJ1-1; 8 bases line up with TRBD1. The sequencing input was PBMCs. This clonotype was sampled from a woman aged 40-49 years in good health and CMV-seronegative. CDR3 sequence: CASSEQGAIITEAFF. The CDR3 DNA reads as TGTGCCAGCAGTGAACAGGGGGCTATTATCACTGAAGCTTTCTTT.